These 29 T cell receptor beta chains originate from one sample sequenced in a study of blood T cell repertoires in COVID-19. Sequenced by immunoSEQ multiplex PCR; TCRdb stores in-frame clones only, minus some. The sample contains 45,000 to 70,000 clones, approximately 78% of which appear only once. Material for sequencing was peripheral blood. The receptor source for this set is an elderly woman with acute or convalescent COVID-19.

The gene calls are TRBV19 and TRBJ2-5, with 9 positions matching TRBD1. The CDR3 has 14 amino acids. CDR1 is LNHDA, CDR2 SQIVND, per germline (reference sequence). After removal of 6 bases from V and 6 bases from J, the junction contained 8 bases not matched to a gene. The DNA for the CDR3 is TGTGCCAGTAGACGGGACAGGGCTAGCAAGACCCAGTACTTC. As protein: CASRRDRASKTQYF.

The chain carries TRBV19 and TRBJ1-1; D remains unclear. CDR1 and CDR2 from the germline V gene are LNHDA and SQIVND (reference sequence). The CDR3 has 16 residues. Trimming removed 1 base at V and 2 bases at J, with 14 bases between. CDR3 sequence (DNA): TGTGCCAGTAGTATAGGGTTCAGGCAGTTCAACACTGAAGCTTTCTTT. Protein sequence: CASSIGFRQFNTEAFF.

This clone was observed a few times. The rearrangement links TRBV28 to TRBJ1-1; D call uncertain. The ends were cut back, 7 bases at V and 6 bases at J, with 15 bases in the middle. CDR1 is MDHEN, CDR2 SYDVKM, per germline. CDR3 length: 13 amino acids. The CDR3 sequence: CASTPEHFSEAFF. The CDR3 nucleotides read TGTGCCAGCACCCCCGAACATTTTTCTGAAGCTTTCTTT.

This rearrangement joins TRBV2 to TRBJ1-2; tentatively, D is TRBD1 (6 bases). Germline assignment: CDR1 SNHLY and CDR2 FYNNEI. CDR3 length: 13 amino acids. Trimming took 3 bases from V and 4 from J, leaving 9 bases between them. The CDR3 protein is CASSDSRGYGYTF. The DNA for the CDR3 is TGTGCCAGCAGTGACAGCAGGGGCTATGGCTACACCTTC.

This clone was recorded once. This chain links TRBV5-6 with TRBJ2-7, with 7 bases aligning to TRBD2. This CDR3 has 14 amino acids. The V gene end was trimmed by 1 base and the J gene end by 4 bases; junction bases not matched to a gene: 5. Germline CDR1 SGHDT, CDR2 YYEEEE. CDR3 coding DNA: TGTGCCAGCAGCTTGCCGAGGGAGGGGTACGAGCAGTACTTC. Amino acids: CASSLPREGYEQYF.

The chain is built from TRBV5-1 and TRBJ2-1; TRBD1 matches at 7 bases. Looked up from germline, CDR1 is SGHRS and CDR2 is YFSETQ. Trimming cost V 3 bases and J 5 bases; bases outside gene matches: 11. The CDR3 runs 16 residues. The CDR3 loop is CASSSRTGAGDNEQFF. In DNA form, the CDR3 reads TGCGCCAGCAGCTCAAGAACAGGGGCGGGCGACAATGAGCAGTTCTTC.

This chain joins TRBV28 and TRBJ2-5; D call uncertain. V shed 1 base and J shed 5 bases, with 5 bases lying between them. Germline assignment: CDR1 MDHEN and CDR2 SYDVKM. The CDR3 has 12 residues. The CDR3 nucleotides are TGTGCCAGCAGTTTATTTCGGGAGACCCAGTACTTC. Its protein product is CASSLFRETQYF.

This chain uses TRBV6-5 with TRBJ1-2; TRBD1 might be the D (5 bases). Trimming stripped 4 bases from V and 4 bases from J, with 13 bases between. Germline CDR1 MNHEY, CDR2 SVGAGI. The CDR3 has 14 residues. The CDR3 loop reads CASSSAAGGYGYTF. The CDR3 nucleotides are TGTGCCAGCAGTTCCGCGGCGGGGGGCTATGGCTACACCTTC.

J is TRBJ2-7 and V is TRBV20-1; no clear D gene. Germline V lookup: CDR1 DFQATT, CDR2 SNEGSKA (reference sequence). The CDR3 runs to 11 residues. V lost 6 bases to trimming and J lost 0 bases, with 6 bases between them. DNA for the CDR3: TGCAGTGCGCCGAGCTCCTACGAGCAGTACTTC. It is translated as CSAPSSYEQYF.

The V call is TRBV11-2, the J call TRBJ2-7; a possible D gene is TRBD1 (6 bases). CDR1 and CDR2 from the germline V gene are SGHAT and FQNNGV. Trimming took off 3 bases at V and 7 bases at J, with 19 bases between the two ends. This CDR3 has 15 residues. The CDR3 loop is CASSLERTAPVEQYF. The CDR3 region has the DNA TGTGCCAGCAGCTTGGAAAGGACAGCCCCTGTGGAGCAGTACTTC. Using reference TRBV11-2 and TRBJ2-7 for the parts outside the CDR3, the full variable domain is EAGVAQSPRYKIIEKRQSVAFWCNPISGHATLYWYQQILGQGPKLLIQFQNNGVVDDSQLPKDRFSAERLKGVDSTLKIQPAKLEDSAVYLCASSLERTAPVEQYFGPGTRLTVT.

The rearrangement links TRBV2 to TRBJ1-2; the match to TRBD1 covers 12 bases. V shed 3 bases and J 6 bases; nucleotides not matched to a gene: 8. CDR1 and CDR2 from the germline V gene are SNHLY and FYNNEI. The CDR3 is 16 amino acids. CDR3 nucleotide sequence: TGTGCCAGCAGTGACCTCCGGGACAGGGGGCAGGATGGCTACACCTTC. As protein: CASSDLRDRGQDGYTF.

The rearrangement joins TRBV28 to TRBJ1-5; D perhaps matches TRBD1 (5 bases). V lost 1 base to trimming and J lost 3 bases, with 10 bases between them. Germline-derived CDR1 and CDR2 are MDHEN and SYDVKM. The CDR3 has 15 residues. The CDR3 region is CASSLSGHPNQPQHF. The CDR3, as DNA: TGTGCCAGCAGTTTATCAGGGCACCCCAATCAGCCCCAGCATTTT.

The chain couples TRBV30 to TRBJ2-7, with D possibly matching TRBD2 (5 bases). Trimming removed 0 bases at V and 7 bases at J, with 13 bases between. The CDR3 extends over 13 amino acids. Germline assignment: CDR1 GTSNPN and CDR2 SVGIG (reference sequence). The CDR3 here is CAWSVRYGGEQYF. For the CDR3, the DNA is TGTGCCTGGAGTGTACGGTACGGAGGAGAGCAGTACTTC.

V gene TRBV11-2 combines with J gene TRBJ1-1; the D is unclear. Trimming stripped 0 bases from V and 4 bases from J, with 9 bases between. Looked up from germline, CDR1 is SGHAT and CDR2 is FQNNGV. This CDR3 spans 14 amino acids. CDR3 DNA: TGTGCCAGCAGCTTAGAGTCGTCTAGCACTGAAGCTTTCTTT. It translates to CASSLESSSTEAFF.

The V gene is TRBV5-8, the J gene TRBJ2-3; a weak D match, TRBD2 (6 bases). Trimming left V 2 bases short and J 4 bases short, with 14 bases between. CDR3 length: 15 amino acids. Germline V CDR1 and CDR2: SGHTS, YDEGEE. The CDR3 loop reads CASSLEGGAADTQYF. The CDR3 DNA sequence: TGTGCCAGCAGCTTAGAGGGAGGAGCAGCAGATACGCAGTATTTT.

The chain couples TRBV6-5 to TRBJ2-1, with a tentative D call TRBD1 (6 bases). The germline V gene encodes CDR1 MNHEY and CDR2 SVGAGI. Trimming removed 6 bases from V and 0 bases from J, with 12 bases in between. The CDR3 covers 15 residues. The CDR3 region is CASSGNRVSYNEQFF. For the CDR3, the DNA is TGTGCCAGCAGCGGTAACAGGGTCTCCTACAATGAGCAGTTCTTC.

This clone has more than one count but fewer than ten. The chain uses TRBV19 and TRBJ2-1, with a weak D call TRBD2 (6 bases). The CDR3 spans 19 residues. Trimming left V 0 bases short and J 2 bases short, with 20 bases between. Germline V lookup: CDR1 LNHDA, CDR2 SQIVND (reference sequence). CDR3 in DNA: TGTGCCAGTAGTATAGATGGCGGGACGGTGGGTAGCGCCTACAATGAGCAGTTCTTC. It yields the protein CASSIDGGTVGSAYNEQFF.

With respect to this clone: In the same sample, other DNA sequences code for this CDR3. The genes are TRBV12-3 or TRBV12-4 and TRBJ2-1; D not certain. The CDR3 has 11 amino acids. V was shortened by 5 bases and J by 8 bases, with 7 bases between the two germline ends. Here the CDR3 DNA reads TGTGCCAGCAGTCCCCGGGATGAGCAGTTCTTC. Protein sequence: CASSPRDEQFF.

This sequence joins TRBV7-2 and TRBJ2-5, with D possibly TRBD1 on 5 matching bases. The germline gives CDR1 SGHTA, CDR2 FQGNSA. Trimming shortened V by 1 base and J by 4 bases, and 7 bases separated the two germline ends. The CDR3 contains 13 residues. The CDR3 DNA is TGTGCCAGCAGCTTAGGGGGCAGAGAGACCCAGTACTTC. Its protein is CASSLGGRETQYF.

This chain uses TRBV5-1 with TRBJ1-6, with D unresolved. V lost 0 bases and J 1 base, leaving 14 bases between the germline ends. Germline CDR1 is SGHRS and CDR2 is YFSETQ. The CDR3 spans 18 residues. The CDR3, as DNA: TGCGCCAGCAGCTTGGGAAGGAACCGAGGGTCCTATAATTCACCCCTCCACTTT. As protein: CASSLGRNRGSYNSPLHF.

The rearrangement joins TRBV5-1 to TRBJ2-5; 14 positions agree with TRBD2. Germline V gene sequence: CDR1 SGHRS, CDR2 YFSETQ. Trimming removed 4 bases from V and 4 bases from J; junction bases left unmatched: 9. The CDR3 contains 17 residues. The CDR3 DNA reads as TGCGCCAGCAGCCTGACTAGCGGGGGGGCCTCCGGAGAGACCCAGTACTTC. It translates to CASSLTSGGASGETQYF.

This chain joins TRBV4-1 and TRBJ2-7; weak D call: TRBD2 (6 bases). The germline CDR1 and CDR2 sequences are MGHRA and YSYEKL. V lost 6 bases and J lost 12, with 21 bases in between. The CDR3 has 13 residues. The CDR3 sequence is CASSGGTPPSPYF. The CDR3 DNA reads as TGCGCCAGCAGTGGGGGGACTCCCCCATCACCGTACTTC.

The chain is built from TRBV7-3 and TRBJ2-1; maybe TRBD2 (6 bases). Germline V CDR1 and CDR2: SGHTA, FQGTGA. The CDR3 consists of 15 residues. Trimming took off 5 bases at V and 6 bases at J, with 17 bases between the two ends. The CDR3 sequence: CASSQTGGSSNEQFF. CDR3 DNA sequence: TGTGCCAGCAGCCAAACCGGGGGTAGCAGCAATGAGCAGTTCTTC.

The chain combines TRBV18 with TRBJ1-3, with D uncertain. V dropped 3 bases and J dropped 0 bases, with 9 bases sitting between them. CDR1 is KGHSH, CDR2 LQKENI, per germline. The CDR3 length is 15 residues. The CDR3 coding sequence is TGTGCCAGCTCACCGGGCATAAGCTCTGGAAACACCATATATTTT. It yields the protein CASSPGISSGNTIYF.

This sequence joins TRBV7-2 and TRBJ2-2; D might be TRBD2 (7 bases). From germline, CDR1 is SGHTA and CDR2 FQGNSA. The CDR3 sequence is 14 residues long. Trimming left V 5 bases short and J 6 bases short, with 13 bases between. CDR3 protein: CASSVLGGAGELFF. The CDR3 DNA sequence: TGTGCCAGCAGCGTCCTAGGGGGGGCCGGGGAGCTGTTTTTT.

This chain connects TRBV6-1 to TRBJ1-3; no firm D call. CDR3 size: 16 residues. V lost 0 bases, J lost 0 bases, and 9 bases lay in between. The germline V gene encodes CDR1 MNHNS and CDR2 SASEGT. The CDR3, as DNA: TGTGCCAGCAGTGAAGCGGGGAGTTCCTCTGGAAACACCATATATTTT. It is translated as CASSEAGSSSGNTIYF.

The CDR3 here is CASSYTGGAAKNIQYF. CDR3 DNA sequence: TGTGCCAGCAGTTACACGGGGGGCGCCGCCAAAAACATTCAGTACTTC. This chain uses TRBV6-5 with TRBJ2-4, with D perhaps matching TRBD2 (7 bases). The CDR3 totals 16 residues. V was pared by 2 bases and J by 1 base, with 12 bases between. The germline CDR1 and CDR2 sequences are MNHEY and SVGAGI.

This clone was counted a single time. The chain links TRBV3-1 (or the pseudogene TRBV3-2) to TRBJ2-3, with TRBD2 matching 13 bases. CDR1 LGHDT and CDR2 YNNKEL come from the germline V gene (reference sequence). J lost 2 bases, V lost 4 bases, and 6 bases had no gene match. CDR3 size: 17 residues. CDR3 bases: TGTGCCAGCAGCCGCGGACTAGCGGGGGACTACACAGATACGCAGTATTTT. Translation gives CASSRGLAGDYTDTQYF.

The chain combines TRBV9 with TRBJ2-2, with 14 bases identical to TRBD2. The germline CDR1 and CDR2 sequences are SGDLS and YYNGEE. The V gene end was trimmed by 4 bases and the J gene end by 0 bases; junction bases not matched to a gene: 2. The CDR3 runs 17 residues. CDR3 nucleotide sequence: TGTGCCAGCAGCCAGGGACTAGCGGGAGCGAACACCGGGGAGCTGTTTTTT. It encodes CASSQGLAGANTGELFF. Based on the CDR3 plus reference TRBV9 and TRBJ2-2, the full variable domain is DSGVTQTPKHLITATGQRVTLRCSPRSGDLSVYWYQQSLDQGLQFLIQYYNGEERAKGNILERFSAQQFPDLHSELNLSSLELGDSALYFCASSQGLAGANTGELFFGEGSRLTVL.